This TCR beta chain was recovered during a study of identical twins. Study results and caveats: Beta out-of-frame twin sharing showed a weaker excess.

In the case of this clonotype: The antigen is unknown.

A single record per CDR3 protein comes from TCRdb applying MiXCR to the 5' RACE reads. The sample has 230,000 or so distinct CDR3 sequences, around 8.8% seen once; the top ten hold 2.5% to 3.5%. This CDR3 region has 18 residues. V was cut by 10 bases and J by 2 bases, with 28 bases left in between. The same data also contributed to another study, on yellow fever vaccine responses in identical twins.

The rearrangement uses TRBV12-3 or TRBV12-4 and TRBJ2-3, with D uncertain. The sequence came from a young woman in good health. The sample was CD8+ T cells sorted from blood. The DNA of the CDR3 is TGTGCCATCTTCACGACCCCCCCGCAGATGGCGGACACAGATACGCAGTATTTT. It translates to CAIFTTPPQMADTDTQYF.